This TCR beta chain was sequenced for a study of beta chain features in type 1 diabetes. Whole-study findings and limits: With patients and controls alike, PCR might favor shorter templates to an equal degree. Any HLA type influence on TCRB rearrangement was left unresolved here. VDJ junctions from patients with type 1 diabetes contained fewer insertions and more deletions. Moderately but significantly shorter TCRB CDR3s were found in Type 1 diabetes patients in all four CD4+ subsets.

This clone appeared a few times. Its antigen is as yet unknown. The V end was cut by 3 bases, the J end by 4 bases, with 12 bases between. CDR1 is GTSNPN, CDR2 SVGIG, per germline (reference sequence). The CDR3 is 13 residues long. The isolated RNA, all of it, was reverse transcribed, so expressed TCRB transcripts were what got sequenced. The data were produced by immunoSEQ multiplex PCR, yet TCRdb's version contains in-frame clones alone and is incomplete. Of around 260,000 clones in the sample, approximately 25% were seen once. Sorting gave populations that all exceeded 98% purity. The rearrangement joins TRBV30 to TRBJ1-1; tentative D call: TRBD1 (5 bases). The specimen was naive CD4+ T cells from blood. The TCR was taken from a woman aged 25 to 39 with type 1 diabetes. The CDR3 here is CAWRTDSVTEAFF. The DNA of the CDR3 is TGTGCCTGGAGGACCGACAGCGTCACTGAAGCTTTCTTT.